These T cell receptor beta chains were read from a single sample in a study of early T cells in non-severe SARS-CoV-2 infection. TCRdb independently ran MiXCR on the 5' RACE reads; one entry per CDR3 protein. The data hold 85,000 to 90,000 distinct CDR3 sequences, with roughly 14% observed a single time. Sequenced: whole blood. These receptor sequences come from an adult who was a healthcare worker with PCR-confirmed SARS-CoV-2 infection or an uninfected control (not recorded which). The CDR3 runs from the conserved cysteine through the conserved F or W. Fields, in order: J gene, clone size, D gene, V gene, CDR3 protein, CDR3 DNA. The D gene is left open where the match is weak. Clone size is given for some rows only: seen once, a few or many times, or a class if the clone is expanded.

j_gene: TRBJ1-5
abundance: many
d_gene: NA
v_gene: TRBV6-1
CDR3aa: CASTPPGHQEVDNQPQHF
CDR3nt: TGTGCCAGCACACCACCGGGACACCAGGAGGTGGACAATCAGCCCCAGCATTTT

j_gene: TRBJ2-2
abundance: NA
d_gene: TRBD2
v_gene: TRBV29-1
CDR3aa: CSVSMSGGGTGELFF
CDR3nt: TGCAGCGTTTCAATGAGCGGGGGAGGCACCGGGGAGCTGTTTTTT

j_gene: TRBJ2-3
abundance: NA
d_gene: NA
v_gene: TRBV10-1
CDR3aa: CASSEEGYLDTQYF
CDR3nt: TGCGCCAGCAGTGAAGAGGGATATTTGGATACGCAGTATTTT

j_gene: TRBJ2-7
abundance: NA
d_gene: TRBD2
v_gene: TRBV20-1
CDR3aa: CSARDPGPRLAGYEQYF
CDR3nt: TGCAGTGCTAGAGATCCCGGCCCAAGACTAGCTGGGTACGAGCAGTACTTC

j_gene: TRBJ2-5
abundance: NA
d_gene: TRBD2
v_gene: TRBV3-1
CDR3aa: CASSPRTSGQKETQYF
CDR3nt: TGTGCCAGCAGCCCCCGGACTAGCGGCCAAAAAGAGACCCAGTACTTC

j_gene: TRBJ2-6
abundance: many
d_gene: NA
v_gene: TRBV27
CDR3aa: CASSLSRQYSGANVLTF
CDR3nt: TGTGCCAGCAGTTTATCCCGACAGTACTCTGGGGCCAACGTCCTGACTTTC

j_gene: TRBJ2-2
abundance: many
d_gene: TRBD2
v_gene: TRBV27
CDR3aa: CASSWGLAGGELFF
CDR3nt: TGTGCCAGCAGTTGGGGACTAGCGGGCGGGGAGCTGTTTTTT

j_gene: TRBJ2-1
abundance: few
d_gene: TRBD2
v_gene: TRBV27
CDR3aa: CASSLTSGFYNEQFF
CDR3nt: TGTGCCAGCAGTTTAACTAGCGGCTTCTACAATGAGCAGTTCTTC

j_gene: TRBJ2-7
abundance: many
d_gene: NA
v_gene: TRBV7-9
CDR3aa: CASSFIGADEQYF
CDR3nt: TGTGCCAGCAGCTTTATAGGGGCCGACGAGCAGTACTTC

j_gene: TRBJ1-3
abundance: few
d_gene: NA
v_gene: TRBV28
CDR3aa: CASSFRGRGNTIYF
CDR3nt: TGTGCCAGCAGTTTCCGCGGCCGTGGAAACACCATATATTTT

j_gene: TRBJ2-5
abundance: few
d_gene: NA
v_gene: TRBV7-9
CDR3aa: CASSLVVGKETQYF
CDR3nt: TGTGCCAGCAGCTTAGTGGTAGGGAAAGAGACCCAGTACTTC

j_gene: TRBJ1-6
abundance: NA
d_gene: NA
v_gene: TRBV5-1
CDR3aa: CASTPSPSGGNSPLHF
CDR3nt: TGCGCCAGCACCCCCAGCCCCTCGGGGGGTAATTCACCCCTCCACTTT

j_gene: TRBJ1-5
abundance: NA
d_gene: NA
v_gene: TRBV7-9
CDR3aa: CASSSRTSNQPQHF
CDR3nt: TGTGCCAGCAGCTCACGGACAAGCAATCAGCCCCAGCATTTT

j_gene: TRBJ2-1
abundance: NA
d_gene: NA
v_gene: TRBV28
CDR3aa: CASSESGVWSNEQFF
CDR3nt: TGTGCCAGCAGTGAGTCCGGAGTGTGGTCCAATGAGCAGTTCTTC

j_gene: TRBJ2-3
abundance: few
d_gene: NA
v_gene: TRBV7-2
CDR3aa: CASSLPIEDTQYF
CDR3nt: TGTGCCAGCAGCCTACCGATTGAAGATACGCAGTATTTT

j_gene: TRBJ1-6
abundance: few
d_gene: TRBD1
v_gene: TRBV7-3
CDR3aa: CASSSSGGAESPLHF
CDR3nt: TGTGCCAGCAGCTCCTCAGGGGGCGCCGAATCACCCCTCCACTTT

j_gene: TRBJ1-1
abundance: few
d_gene: NA
v_gene: TRBV29-1
CDR3aa: CSVEDFPEAFF
CDR3nt: TGCAGCGTTGAAGACTTCCCTGAAGCTTTCTTT